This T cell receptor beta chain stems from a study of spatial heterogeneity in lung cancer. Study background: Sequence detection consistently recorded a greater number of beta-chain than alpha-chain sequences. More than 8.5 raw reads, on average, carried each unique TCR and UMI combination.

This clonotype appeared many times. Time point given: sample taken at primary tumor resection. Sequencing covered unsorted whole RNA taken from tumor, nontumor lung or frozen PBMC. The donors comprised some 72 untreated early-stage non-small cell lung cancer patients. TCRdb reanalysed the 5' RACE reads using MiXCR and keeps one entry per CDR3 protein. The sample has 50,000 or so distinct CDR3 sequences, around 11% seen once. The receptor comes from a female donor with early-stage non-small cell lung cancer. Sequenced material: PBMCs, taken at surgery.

The CDR3 DNA reads TGTGCCAGCAGCCTGGACCCTCGGACAAGTCGTTATGGCTACACCTTC. As protein: CASSLDPRTSRYGYTF. This chain uses TRBV7-9 with TRBJ1-2, with TRBD1 as a possible D gene (5 bases). This CDR3 comprises 16 residues. The germline CDR1 and CDR2 sequences are SEHNR and FQNEAQ (reference sequence). V lost 5 bases and J lost 5, with 21 bases in between. Variable domain in full (rest from reference TRBV7-9 and TRBJ1-2): DTGVSQNPRHKITKRGQNVTFRCDPISEHNRLYWYRQTLGQGPEFLTYFQNEAQLEKSRLLSDRFSAERPKGSFSTLEIQRTEQGDSAMYLCASSLDPRTSRYGYTFGSGTRLTVV.